The rows below give T cell receptor beta chains drawn from one sample of a study of cytotoxic CD8 clonotypes in ibrutinib-treated CLL. Profiling relied on immunoSEQ multiplex PCR, and the TCRdb table lists in-frame clones only, not all of them. This table holds hundreds of thousands of clones, roughly 77% found once. The source was PBMCs, collected after 12 months of ibrutinib treatment. These receptors were obtained from a human donor with chronic lymphocytic leukemia. CDR3s include the opening cysteine and the closing phenylalanine or tryptophan. The D gene is left open where the match is weak.

J gene: TRBJ1-5
V gene: TRBV30
D gene: -
CDR3 protein: CAWSPRVYSNQPQHF

J gene: TRBJ1-1
V gene: TRBV5-4
D gene: -
CDR3 protein: CASSLVRGMNTEAFF

J gene: TRBJ1-5
V gene: TRBV19
D gene: -
CDR3 protein: CASSGNQPQHF

J gene: TRBJ2-7
V gene: TRBV9
D gene: TRBD2
CDR3 protein: CASSPRLAGASYEQYF

J gene: TRBJ2-2
V gene: TRBV29-1
D gene: TRBD1
CDR3 protein: CSASDSGTANTGELFF

J gene: TRBJ2-3
V gene: TRBV9
D gene: -
CDR3 protein: CASSAGGAITDTQYF

J gene: TRBJ1-2
V gene: TRBV29-1
D gene: -
CDR3 protein: CSVEEQQGHNYGYTF

J gene: TRBJ2-5
V gene: TRBV15
D gene: -
CDR3 protein: CATSRGGTEKETQYF

J gene: TRBJ2-1
V gene: TRBV5-1
D gene: -
CDR3 protein: CASSLGQGYNEQFF

J gene: TRBJ2-7
V gene: TRBV5-1
D gene: TRBD1
CDR3 protein: CASSVRDRGSGQYF

J gene: TRBJ2-7
V gene: TRBV7-7
D gene: TRBD2
CDR3 protein: CASSPLTGGSYEQYF